This T cell receptor (beta chain) was sequenced for a study of T cell clonality in common variable immunodeficiency. The study, taken as a whole, reports: Common variable immunodeficiency TCR beta sequences reportedly had fewer deletions and N-nucleotide insertions. TCRbeta clonality was increased in CVID versus healthy controls.

CVID and control samples used equivalent genomic DNA input. Assay: immunoSEQ multiplex PCR; the TCRdb copy retains only in-frame clones and omits some. The profile covers 40,000 to 45,000 clones, none occurring a single time. This clone appeared many times. Its antigen remains unknown. The CDR3 goes on 3 residues after the read ends, and that part is filled in from the germline J gene. The germline V gene encodes CDR1 DFQATT and CDR2 SNEGSKA (reference sequence). The CDR3 spans 15 residues. The junction had 9 bases not matched to a gene; V was cut back by 4 bases and J by 1 base. The receptor comes from a person between 18 and 69 years old in good health. V usage is TRBV20-1 and J usage is TRBJ2-5, with 7 bases aligning to TRBD1. The sequenced sample was peripheral blood mononuclear cells. CDR3: CSANHPRDSQETQYF. The covered CDR3 bases are TGCAGTGCTAACCATCCTCGGGACAGCCAAGAGACC.